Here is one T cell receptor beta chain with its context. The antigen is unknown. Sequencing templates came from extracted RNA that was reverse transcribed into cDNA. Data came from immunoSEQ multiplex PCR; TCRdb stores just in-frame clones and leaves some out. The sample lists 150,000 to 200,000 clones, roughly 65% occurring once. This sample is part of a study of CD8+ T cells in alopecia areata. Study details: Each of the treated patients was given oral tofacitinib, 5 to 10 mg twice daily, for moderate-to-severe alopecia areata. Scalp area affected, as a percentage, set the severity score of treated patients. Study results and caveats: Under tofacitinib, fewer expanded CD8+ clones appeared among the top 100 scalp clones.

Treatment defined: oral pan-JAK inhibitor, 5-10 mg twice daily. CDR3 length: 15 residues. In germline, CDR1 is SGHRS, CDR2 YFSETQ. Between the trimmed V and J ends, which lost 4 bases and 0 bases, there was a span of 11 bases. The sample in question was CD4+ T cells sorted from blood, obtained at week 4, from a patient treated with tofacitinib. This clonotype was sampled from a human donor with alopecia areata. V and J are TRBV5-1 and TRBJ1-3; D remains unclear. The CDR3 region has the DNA TGCGCCAGCAGCCAAGGCCCTAGCTCTGGAAACACCATATATTTT. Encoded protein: CASSQGPSSGNTIYF.